This T cell receptor beta chain was captured in a study of CD4+ T cells in melanoma. Libraries were prepared by immunoSEQ multiplex PCR; TCRdb keeps only in-frame clonotypes and omits some of them. The profile shows some 120,000 clones, over 80% of them singletons. There are 14 residues in the CDR3. Germline lookup yields CDR1 MDHEN and CDR2 SYDVKM. With 6 bases removed from V and 5 bases from J, the gap between germline ends came to 16 bases. The source material was peripheral blood. The chain couples TRBV28 to TRBJ1-1; D is possibly TRBD1 (5 bases). The source of this sequence is a human donor with melanoma. CDR3 region: CASRDFIQETEAFF. Written as DNA, the CDR3 is TGTGCCAGCAGGGATTTTATACAGGAAACTGAAGCTTTCTTT.